This paragraph reports one T cell receptor (beta chain). cDNA carried unique molecular identifiers, and a universal primer site was added by template switching. TCRdb re-analysed the 5' RACE reads in MiXCR, keeping a single row per CDR3 protein. The top ten clones hold 4.3% of a sample with hundreds of thousands of distinct CDR3 sequences, 21% of them seen once. These data are taken from a study of identical twins. There are 14 residues in the CDR3. V trimming: 6 bases; J trimming: 3 bases; junction bases outside the gene matches: 4. Germline values: CDR1 ENHRY, CDR2 SYGVKD. This same sample was also taken into another study, of T cells expressing NK-cell markers.

Sequencing input: PBMCs. J is TRBJ2-1 and V is TRBV10-3; 8 bases map to TRBD2. The sequence came from a woman aged 18 to 35 in good health. This chain's CDR3 is CAISSGLDYNEQFF. CDR3 nucleotide sequence: TGTGCCATCAGCTCGGGACTAGACTACAATGAGCAGTTCTTC.